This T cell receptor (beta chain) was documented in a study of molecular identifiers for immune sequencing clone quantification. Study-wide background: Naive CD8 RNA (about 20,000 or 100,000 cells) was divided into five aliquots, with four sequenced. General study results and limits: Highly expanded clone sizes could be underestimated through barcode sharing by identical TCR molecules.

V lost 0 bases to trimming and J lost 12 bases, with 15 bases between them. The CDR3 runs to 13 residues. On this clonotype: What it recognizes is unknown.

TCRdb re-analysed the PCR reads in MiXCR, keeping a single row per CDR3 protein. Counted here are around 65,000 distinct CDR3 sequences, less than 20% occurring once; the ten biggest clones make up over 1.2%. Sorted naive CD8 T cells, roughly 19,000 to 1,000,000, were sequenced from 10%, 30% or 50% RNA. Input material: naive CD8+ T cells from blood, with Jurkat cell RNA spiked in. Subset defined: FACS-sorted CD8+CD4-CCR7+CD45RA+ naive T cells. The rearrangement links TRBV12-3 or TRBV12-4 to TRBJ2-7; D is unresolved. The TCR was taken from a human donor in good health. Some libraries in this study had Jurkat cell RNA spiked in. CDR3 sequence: CASSLAQPGRRYF. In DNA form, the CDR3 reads TGTGCCAGCAGTTTAGCGCAGCCTGGACGGAGGTACTTC.